This TCR beta chain derives from a study of quantifying T cell responses using KT2 cells. At the level of the study: TCR alpha and beta constant-region primers primed reverse transcription of RNA. General study results and limits: KT2 clone alpha and beta sequence counts scaled linearly with input KT2 cell number.

Trimming left V 1 base short and J 0 bases short, with 15 bases between. The CDR3 extends over 17 amino acids. Germline CDR1 is SGHAT and CDR2 is FQNNGV. An oligo carrying a UMI was ligated to the cDNA 3' end. The first PCR ran roughly 4 cycles with an equimolar RC1.1 and RC1.2 beta primer mix. MiXCR, run by TCRdb on the UMI-ligation and nested PCR reads, gives a single entry per CDR3 protein. The sample records some 48,000 distinct CDR3 sequences, around 10% being singletons. The sample is PBMC spiked with counted cells of clone KT2. As regards this clonotype: Its matching antigen is unknown.

The chain combines TRBV11-2 with TRBJ1-1; TRBD1 might be the D (5 bases). Sequenced input: PBMCs spiked with cells of the T cell clone KT2. The receptor was isolated from a human donor. The CDR3 sequence is CASSLASPRTMNTEAFF. The CDR3 nucleotides are TGTGCCAGCAGCTTAGCCTCTCCCCGGACAATGAACACTGAAGCTTTCTTT.